The rows below give T cell receptor beta chains drawn from one sample of a study of cytomegalovirus exposure and HLA in healthy donors. Assay: immunoSEQ multiplex PCR; the TCRdb copy retains only in-frame clones and omits some. The repertoire consists of approximately 150,000 clones, with about four fifths occurring once and the leading ten covering about 4.3%. Sequencing used PBMCs. The receptors were gathered from a woman aged 40 to 50 in good health and CMV-seropositive. Both conserved end residues are part of each CDR3. D genes are given only for firm matches. The listing skips clone size in some rows; elsewhere it reads once, few, many or a size class.

>NA|TRBV4-3|TRBJ2-1|NA
CASSQEGGEQFF
TGCGCCAGCAGCCAAGAAGGGGGTGAGCAGTTCTTC
>TRBD1|TRBV7-9|TRBJ1-1|NA
CASSPRQGKGGTEAFF
TGTGCCAGCAGCCCGAGACAGGGGAAGGGGGGCACTGAAGCTTTCTTT
>NA|TRBV7-9|TRBJ2-6|NA
CASSLVQAGANVLTF
TGTGCCAGCAGCTTAGTACAAGCTGGGGCCAACGTCCTGACTTTC
>NA|TRBV19|TRBJ1-1|NA
CASTHPRGIGTEAFF
TGTGCCAGTACCCACCCACGGGGAATCGGAACTGAAGCTTTCTTT
>NA|TRBV18|TRBJ1-5|NA
CASSPFSGQLNQPQHF
TGTGCCAGCTCACCATTCTCAGGACAGCTCAATCAGCCCCAGCATTTT
>TRBD1|TRBV6-1|TRBJ1-4|NA
CASGDRGNEKLFF
TGTGCCAGCGGCGACAGGGGAAATGAAAAACTGTTTTTT
>NA|TRBV9|TRBJ2-7|NA
CASSARGLREEQYF
TGTGCCAGCAGCGCCAGGGGCCTTAGAGAGGAGCAGTACTTC
>TRBD1|TRBV2|TRBJ1-4|NA
CASSWDRLRLFF
TGTGCCAGCAGTTGGGACAGGTTAAGGCTGTTTTTT
>NA|TRBV9|TRBJ2-3|NA
CASSVGSGSTDTQYF
TGTGCCAGCAGCGTAGGGTCAGGGAGCACAGATACGCAGTATTTT
>TRBD2|TRBV6-5|TRBJ2-7|NA
CASSPPGGYEQYF
TGTGCCAGCAGTCCCCCGGGGGGCTACGAGCAGTACTTC
>NA|TRBV10-1|TRBJ2-5|NA
CASSGQKRETQYF
TGCGCCAGCAGTGGACAGAAGAGGGAGACCCAGTACTTC
>NA|TRBV10-3|TRBJ2-5|NA
CAIRVPGQETQYF
TGTGCCATCAGGGTTCCCGGTCAAGAGACCCAGTACTTC
>NA|TRBV4-3|TRBJ2-7|NA
CASSQVAGFYEQYF
TGCGCCAGCAGCCAAGTGGCAGGGTTCTACGAGCAGTACTTC
>NA|TRBV6-5|TRBJ2-1|NA
CASSDLAYKQFF
TGTGCCAGCAGCGATCTAGCCTATAAGCAGTTCTTC
>TRBD1|TRBV6-5|TRBJ2-7|once
CASRKGQGHYEQYF
TGTGCCAGCAGAAAAGGACAGGGACACTACGAGCAGTACTTC
>TRBD2|TRBV5-1|TRBJ2-1|NA
CASSFSLAGGSNEQFF
TGCGCCAGCAGCTTCTCACTAGCGGGAGGGTCCAATGAGCAGTTCTTC
>TRBD1|TRBV18|TRBJ1-2|NA
CASSPRGSGGQGASNGYTF
TGTGCCAGCTCACCACGGGGCTCTGGAGGACAGGGGGCATCTAATGGCTACACCTTC
>NA|TRBV2|TRBJ1-2|NA
CASNIRRGNYGYTF
TGTGCCAGCAACATACGCAGGGGTAACTATGGCTACACCTTC
>NA|TRBV5-6|TRBJ2-1|few
CASSRPGTAAINEQFF
TGTGCCAGCAGCCGGCCCGGGACTGCAGCCATCAATGAGCAGTTCTTC
>NA|TRBV7-9|TRBJ2-2|NA
CASRTEPAANTGELFF
TGTGCCAGCAGAACAGAGCCAGCGGCGAACACCGGGGAGCTGTTTTTT
>NA|TRBV7-3|TRBJ1-1|NA
CASSHSLSGTEAFF
TGTGCCAGCAGCCACTCCTTGAGTGGGACAGAAGCTTTCTTT
>TRBD1|TRBV6-6|TRBJ1-1|NA
CASTTGDPFEAFF
TGTGCCAGCACGACAGGGGACCCTTTTGAAGCTTTCTTT
>NA|TRBV21-1|TRBJ1-6|NA
CASSKAGQGNSPLHF
TGTGCCAGCAGCAAAGCGGGACAGGGCAATTCACCCCTCCACTTT
>NA|TRBV7-9|TRBJ1-2|few
CASSPYRDQEFF
TGTGCCAGCAGCCCGTACAGGGATCAGGAGTTCTTC
>TRBD1|TRBV15|TRBJ2-3|NA
CATSREGRGRDTQYF
TGTGCCACCAGCAGAGAGGGCAGGGGGCGAGATACGCAGTATTTT
>TRBD1|TRBV19|TRBJ1-5|NA
CAVTQGADQPQHF
TGTGCCGTAACTCAGGGGGCCGATCAGCCCCAGCATTTT
>TRBD2|TRBV9|TRBJ2-5|NA
CASSPQLAGFMGTQYF
TGTGCCAGCAGCCCCCAGCTAGCGGGATTTATGGGGACCCAGTACTTC
>NA|TRBV4-3|TRBJ1-2|NA
CASSLWSGGAEGYTF
TGCGCCAGCAGCCTCTGGTCGGGGGGCGCCGAGGGCTACACCTTC
>TRBD1|TRBV7-3|TRBJ2-1|NA
CASSVQGTDNEQFF
TGTGCCAGCAGCGTACAGGGGACCGACAATGAGCAGTTCTTC
>NA|TRBV19|TRBJ1-2|NA
CASSIVTGGYTF
TGTGCCAGTAGTATAGTCACAGGTGGCTACACCTTC
>TRBD1|TRBV19|TRBJ1-2|NA
CASREGATYGYTF
TGTGCCAGTAGGGAGGGGGCGACCTATGGCTACACCTTC
>TRBD1|TRBV6-1|TRBJ2-3|NA
CASSRDRADTQYF
TGTGCCAGCAGTCGGGACAGGGCGGATACGCAGTATTTT
>NA|TRBV15|TRBJ1-5|NA
CATSKETRINQPQHF
TGTGCCACCAGCAAGGAGACGAGAATCAATCAGCCCCAGCATTTT
>NA|TRBV5-1|TRBJ2-5|NA
CASRDNVQETQYF
TGCGCCAGCAGGGACAACGTCCAAGAGACCCAGTACTTC
>TRBD2|TRBV27|TRBJ2-4|NA
CASSSSGRAKNIQYF
TGTGCCAGCAGTTCTAGCGGGAGAGCCAAAAACATTCAGTACTTC
>NA|TRBV11-2|TRBJ2-4|NA
CASGEIRQNIQYF
TGTGCCAGCGGGGAGATACGGCAAAACATTCAGTACTTC
>NA|TRBV28|TRBJ2-6|once
CASTGSGANVLTF
TGTGCCAGCACCGGCTCTGGGGCCAACGTCCTGACTTTC
>NA|TRBV4-1|TRBJ1-1|NA
CASSQGGPHPEAFF
TGCGCCAGCAGCCAAGGGGGCCCCCATCCTGAAGCTTTCTTT
>TRBD1|TRBV28|TRBJ1-4|NA
CASRMDRGHEKLFF
TGTGCCAGCAGGATGGACAGGGGGCATGAAAAACTGTTTTTT
>TRBD1|TRBV5-5|TRBJ2-2|NA
CASSLVRTGGLTGELFF
TGTGCCAGCAGCTTAGTCAGGACAGGGGGTTTAACCGGGGAGCTGTTTTTT
>TRBD1|TRBV28|TRBJ2-7|NA
CASSNRDRGYEQYF
TGTGCCAGCAGTAACCGGGACAGAGGCTACGAGCAGTACTTC
>TRBD2|TRBV7-2|TRBJ2-7|NA
CASSQTSGRNYEQYF
TGTGCCAGCAGCCAAACTAGCGGGAGGAACTACGAGCAGTACTTC
>TRBD2|TRBV11-1|TRBJ2-3|few
CASSLGGTSGSTDTQYF
TGTGCCAGCAGCTTAGGCGGGACTAGCGGGAGCACAGATACGCAGTATTTT
>NA|TRBV19|TRBJ1-3|NA
CASSVDTRVGIYF
TGTGCCAGTAGTGTGGACACACGAGTCGGCATATATTTT
>TRBD1|TRBV13|TRBJ1-1|NA
CASSIRKGTGGIVSEAFF
TGTGCCAGCAGCATAAGAAAAGGGACAGGGGGGATAGTATCTGAAGCTTTCTTT
>TRBD1|TRBV19|TRBJ1-5|NA
CASRLDRMNNQPQHF
TGTGCCAGTAGACTGGACAGGATGAACAATCAGCCCCAGCATTTT
>TRBD2|TRBV4-1|TRBJ2-3|NA
CASSQRLAGEGIWGTDTQYF
TGCGCCAGCAGCCAGAGACTAGCGGGAGAGGGGATATGGGGCACAGATACGCAGTATTTT
>NA|TRBV9|TRBJ2-2|NA
CASSTTADSVTGELFF
TGTGCCAGCAGCACCACGGCCGACAGTGTCACCGGGGAGCTGTTTTTT
>TRBD1|TRBV9|TRBJ1-6|NA
CASSVSPGGQGSPLHF
TGTGCCAGCAGCGTCTCCCCAGGGGGCCAAGGGTCACCCCTCCACTTT
>NA|TRBV29-1|TRBJ2-7|NA
CSVGHGQYEQYF
TGCAGCGTTGGACATGGGCAGTACGAGCAGTACTTC
>TRBD1|TRBV28|TRBJ2-5|NA
CASSHGTGGIPKVKGTQYF
TGTGCCAGCAGTCACGGGACAGGGGGGATACCTAAAGTTAAGGGTACCCAGTACTTC
>TRBD1|TRBV27|TRBJ1-5|NA
CASSLGTGDYQPQHF
TGTGCCAGCAGTTTAGGGACAGGGGATTATCAGCCCCAGCATTTT
>NA|TRBV7-2|TRBJ1-4|few
CASSPAGLGEKLFF
TGTGCCAGCAGCCCCGCGGGGTTGGGTGAAAAACTGTTTTTT
>NA|TRBV5-1|TRBJ2-7|NA
CAGPHEQYF
TGCGCCGGGCCCCACGAGCAGTACTTC
>TRBD1|TRBV27|TRBJ2-7|NA
CASTAGGDRARTEPIVSYEQYF
TGTGCCAGCACCGCTGGAGGGGACAGGGCCCGGACCGAACCCATAGTCAGCTACGAGCAGTACTTC